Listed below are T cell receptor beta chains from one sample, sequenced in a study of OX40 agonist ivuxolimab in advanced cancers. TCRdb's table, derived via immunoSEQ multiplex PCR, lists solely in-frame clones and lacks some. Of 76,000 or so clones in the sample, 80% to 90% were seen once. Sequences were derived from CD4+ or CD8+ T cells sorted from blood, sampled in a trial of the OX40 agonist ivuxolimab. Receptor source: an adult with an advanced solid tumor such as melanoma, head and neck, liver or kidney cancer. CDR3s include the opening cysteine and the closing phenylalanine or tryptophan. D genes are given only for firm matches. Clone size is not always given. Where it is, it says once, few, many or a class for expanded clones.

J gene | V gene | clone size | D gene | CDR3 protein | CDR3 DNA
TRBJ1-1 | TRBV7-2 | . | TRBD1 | CASSPQGIGTEAFF | TGTGCCAGCAGCCCACAGGGGATTGGCACTGAAGCTTTCTTT
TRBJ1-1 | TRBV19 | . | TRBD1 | CASRPRTGEKALTEAFF | TGTGCCAGTAGGCCCCGGACAGGGGAAAAAGCACTCACTGAAGCTTTCTTT
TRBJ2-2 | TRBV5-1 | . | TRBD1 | CASSHRDRRTGELFF | TGCGCCAGCAGCCACCGGGACAGACGAACCGGGGAGCTGTTTTTT
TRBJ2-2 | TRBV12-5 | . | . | CASGPLRGLNTGELFF | TGTGCTAGTGGTCCCCTGCGCGGCCTGAACACCGGGGAGCTGTTTTTT
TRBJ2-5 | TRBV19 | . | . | CASSQQRGGAETQYF | TGTGCCAGCAGTCAACAGAGGGGGGGCGCGGAGACCCAGTACTTC
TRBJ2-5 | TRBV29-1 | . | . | CSVEDRERTETQYF | TGCAGCGTTGAAGACCGGGAGCGGACAGAGACCCAGTACTTC
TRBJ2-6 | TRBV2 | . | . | CASSDREFAGANVLTF | TGTGCCAGCAGTGACAGGGAATTTGCTGGGGCCAACGTCCTGACTTTC
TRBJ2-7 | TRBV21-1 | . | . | CASSLACEQYF | TGTGCCAGCAGCCTAGCCTGCGAGCAGTACTTC
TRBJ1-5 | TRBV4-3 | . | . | CASRRGSNQPQHF | TGCGCCAGCAGACGGGGGAGCAATCAGCCCCAGCATTTT
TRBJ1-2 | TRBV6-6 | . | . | CASSYSTTAGYTF | TGTGCCAGCAGTTACTCAACGACAGCCGGCTACACCTTC
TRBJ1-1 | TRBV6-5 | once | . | CASSTSDRAKVAFF | .
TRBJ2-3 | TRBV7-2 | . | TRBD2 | CASSFFTGGPDTQYF | TGTGCCAGCAGCTTTTTTACGGGAGGGCCAGATACGCAGTATTTT
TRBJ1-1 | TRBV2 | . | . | CASSEGGTEAFF | TGTGCCAGCAGTGAGGGGGGCACTGAAGCTTTCTTT
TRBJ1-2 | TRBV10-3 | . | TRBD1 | CAISEGTGNLDGYTF | TGTGCCATCAGTGAGGGGACAGGGAATTTGGACGGCTACACCTTC
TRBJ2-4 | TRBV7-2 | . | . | CASSLGGKNIQYF | TGTGCCAGCAGCTTAGGGGGGAAAAACATTCAGTACTTC
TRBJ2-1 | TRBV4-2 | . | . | CASSQDGGGFSDEQFF | TGTGCCAGCAGCCAAGACGGTGGGGGATTTAGCGATGAGCAGTTCTTC
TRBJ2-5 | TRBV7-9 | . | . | CASSLAGTSEAQYF | TGTGCCAGCAGCTTAGCGGGCACATCGGAGGCGCAGTACTTC
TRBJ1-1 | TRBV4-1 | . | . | CASSQQENTEAFF | TGCGCCAGCAGCCAGCAGGAAAACACTGAAGCTTTCTTT
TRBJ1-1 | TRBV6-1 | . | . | CASSTGMNTEAFF | TGTGCCAGCAGTACAGGGATGAACACTGAAGCTTTCTTT
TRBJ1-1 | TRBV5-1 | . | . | CASSWTGGDTEAFF | TGCGCCAGCAGCTGGACGGGAGGGGACACTGAAGCTTTCTTT
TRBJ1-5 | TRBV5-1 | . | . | CASSADSSNQPQHF | TGCGCCAGCAGCGCCGACAGCTCAAATCAGCCCCAGCATTTT
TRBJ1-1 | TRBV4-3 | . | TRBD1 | CASSQEAGGYTEAFF | TGCGCCAGCAGCCAAGAGGCAGGGGGGTACACTGAAGCTTTCTTT
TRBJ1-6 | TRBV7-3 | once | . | CASSLTPNSPLHF | TGTGCCAGCAGCTTGACACCTAATTCACCCCTCCACTTT
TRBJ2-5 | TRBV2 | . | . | CASSVKGETQYF | TGTGCCAGCAGTGTAAAGGGAGAGACCCAGTACTTC
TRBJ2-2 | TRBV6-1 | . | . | CASRTLRGTGELFF | TGTGCCAGCAGGACCCTCAGGGGCACCGGGGAGCTGTTTTTT
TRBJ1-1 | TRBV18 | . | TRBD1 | CASSPLPGQGVVAFF | TGTGCCAGCTCACCGCTGCCGGGACAGGGGGTAGTAGCTTTCTTT
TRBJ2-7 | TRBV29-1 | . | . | CSVRGAAYEQYF | TGCAGCGTTCGGGGGGCCGCCTACGAGCAGTACTTC
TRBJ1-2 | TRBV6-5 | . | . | CASTKDGVGYTF | TGTGCCAGCACAAAAGACGGGGTTGGCTACACCTTC
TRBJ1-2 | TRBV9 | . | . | CASSVEQAPYGYTF | TGTGCCAGCAGCGTAGAACAGGCACCCTATGGCTACACCTTC
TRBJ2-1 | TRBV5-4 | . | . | CASRRDNEQFF | TGTGCCAGCAGGAGAGACAATGAGCAGTTCTTC
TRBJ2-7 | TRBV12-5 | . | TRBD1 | CASGFGDRGDHEQYF | TGTGCTAGTGGTTTCGGGGACAGGGGCGACCACGAGCAGTACTTC
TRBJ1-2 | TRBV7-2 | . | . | CASSSGSQGTGGYTF | TGTGCCAGCAGCTCAGGGAGTCAGGGAACTGGGGGCTACACCTTC
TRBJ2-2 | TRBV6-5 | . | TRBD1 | CASSPDRANTGELFF | TGTGCCAGCAGCCCCGACAGGGCGAACACCGGGGAGCTGTTTTTT
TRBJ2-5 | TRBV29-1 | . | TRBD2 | CSVESSGGEETQYF | TGCAGCGTTGAATCTAGCGGGGGCGAAGAGACCCAGTACTTC
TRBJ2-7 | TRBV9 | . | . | CASSVSPSPNEQYF | TGTGCCAGCAGCGTCAGCCCGAGCCCCAACGAGCAGTACTTC
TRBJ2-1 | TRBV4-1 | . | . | CASSQNLDSYNEQFF | TGCGCCAGCAGCCAAAACTTAGACAGTTACAATGAGCAGTTCTTC
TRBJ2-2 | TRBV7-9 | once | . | CASSLDTGPTGELFF | TGTGCCAGCAGCTTAGATACCGGCCCCACCGGGGAGCTGTTTTTT